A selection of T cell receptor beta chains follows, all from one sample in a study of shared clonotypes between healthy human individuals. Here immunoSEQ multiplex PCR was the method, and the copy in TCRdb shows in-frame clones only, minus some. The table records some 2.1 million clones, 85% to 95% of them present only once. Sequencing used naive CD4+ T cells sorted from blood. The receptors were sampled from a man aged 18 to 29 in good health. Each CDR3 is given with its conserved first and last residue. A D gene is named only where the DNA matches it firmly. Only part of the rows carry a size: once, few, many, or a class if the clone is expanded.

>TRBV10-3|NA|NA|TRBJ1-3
CAIRNGGLAGNTIYF
TGTGCCATCAGGAACGGGGGGCTCGCCGGAAACACCATATATTTT
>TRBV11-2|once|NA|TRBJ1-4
CASGFEKLFF
TGTGCCAGCGGATTTGAAAAACTGTTTTTT
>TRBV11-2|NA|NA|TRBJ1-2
CASSLDRWNYGYTF
TGTGCCAGCAGCTTAGATCGCTGGAACTATGGCTACACCTTC
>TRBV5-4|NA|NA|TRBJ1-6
CASSWTGGSPLHF
TGTGCCAGCAGCTGGACTGGTGGATCACCCCTCCACTTT
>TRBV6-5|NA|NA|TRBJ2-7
CASSYQVTYEQYF
TGTGCCAGCAGTTACCAGGTTACCTACGAGCAGTACTTC
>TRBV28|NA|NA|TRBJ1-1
CASSALGRTNTEAFF
TGTGCCAGCAGTGCCCTAGGACGGACGAACACTGAAGCTTTCTTT
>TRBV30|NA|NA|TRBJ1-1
CAWKAGVTEAFF
TGTGCCTGGAAGGCAGGGGTCACTGAAGCTTTCTTT
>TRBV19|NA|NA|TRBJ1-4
CASTRRGANEKLFF
TGTGCCAGTACCCGCAGGGGTGCTAATGAAAAACTGTTTTTT
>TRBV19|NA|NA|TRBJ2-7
CASSIGGSSYEQYF
TGTGCCAGTAGTATCGGGGGAAGCTCCTACGAGCAGTACTTC
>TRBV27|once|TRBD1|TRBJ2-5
CASRRTGQETQYF
TGTGCCAGCAGGCGGACAGGACAAGAGACCCAGTACTTC
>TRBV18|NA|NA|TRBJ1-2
CASSPLPSGEYGYTF
TGTGCCAGCTCACCACTCCCCTCAGGGGAATATGGCTACACCTTC
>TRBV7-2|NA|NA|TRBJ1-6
CASTGQSSYNSPLHF
TGTGCCAGCACCGGACAGAGCTCCTATAATTCACCCCTCCACTTT
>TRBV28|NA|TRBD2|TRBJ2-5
CASSLRRLRTSEWETQYF
TGTGCCAGCAGTTTACGACGCTTAAGGACTAGCGAGTGGGAGACCCAGTACTTC
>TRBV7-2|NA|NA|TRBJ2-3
CASSQDWRGTDTQYF
TGTGCCAGCAGCCAAGACTGGAGGGGCACAGATACGCAGTATTTT
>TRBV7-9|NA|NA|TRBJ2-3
CASSFGASPSTDTQYF
TGTGCCAGCAGCTTCGGGGCTTCCCCTAGCACAGATACGCAGTATTTT
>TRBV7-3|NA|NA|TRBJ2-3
CASSFSQGEDTQYF
TGTGCCAGCAGCTTCTCCCAGGGTGAAGATACGCAGTATTTT
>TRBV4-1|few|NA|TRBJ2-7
CASSQDGGGPQGEQYF
TGCGCCAGCAGCCAAGATGGAGGGGGGCCCCAGGGCGAGCAGTACTTC
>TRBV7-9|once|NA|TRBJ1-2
CASSLTRPSSDYGYTF
TGTGCCAGCAGCCTCACAAGGCCTTCCTCGGACTATGGCTACACCTTC
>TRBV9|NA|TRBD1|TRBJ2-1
CASSPRDSNNEQFF
TGTGCCAGCAGCCCCCGGGACAGTAACAATGAGCAGTTCTTC
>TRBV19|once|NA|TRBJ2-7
CASTPDGQRRSEQYF
TGTGCCAGTACCCCAGACGGACAAAGGAGGAGCGAGCAGTACTTC
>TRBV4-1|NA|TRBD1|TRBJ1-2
CASSPGGRGTDYGYTF
TGCGCCAGCAGCCCGGGGGGTCGTGGGACAGACTATGGCTACACCTTC
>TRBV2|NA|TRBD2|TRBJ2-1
CASIRLAGASYNEQFF
TGTGCCAGCATTCGACTAGCGGGGGCCTCCTACAATGAGCAGTTCTTC
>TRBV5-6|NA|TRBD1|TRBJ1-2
CASSFIFPKDRNGYTF
TGTGCCAGCAGCTTCATATTTCCCAAGGACAGGAACGGCTACACCTTC
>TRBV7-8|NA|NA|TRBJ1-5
CASSFAGRGTFHQPQHF
TGTGCCAGCAGCTTTGCGGGACGCGGGACGTTCCACCAGCCCCAGCATTTT
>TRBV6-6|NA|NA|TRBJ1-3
CASSRPGAKGNTIYF
TGTGCCAGCAGTCGCCCGGGGGCTAAGGGAAACACCATATATTTT
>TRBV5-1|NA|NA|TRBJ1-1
CASSLASGVNTEAFF
TGCGCCAGCAGCTTGGCGTCAGGGGTGAACACTGAAGCTTTCTTT
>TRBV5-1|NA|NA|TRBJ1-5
CASSLAGGSNQPQHF
TGCGCCAGCAGCTTGGCGGGGGGCAGCAATCAGCCCCAGCATTTT
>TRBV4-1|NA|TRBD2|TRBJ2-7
CASSLSGRSAEQYF
TGCGCCAGCAGCCTTAGCGGGAGATCGGCCGAGCAGTACTTC
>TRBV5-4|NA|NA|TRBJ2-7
CASSLVGGAADEQYF
TGTGCCAGCAGCTTGGTCGGGGGCGCGGCCGACGAGCAGTACTTC
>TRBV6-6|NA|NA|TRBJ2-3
CASSYRALAGTDTQYF
TGTGCCAGCAGTTACCGGGCGTTAGCGGGCACAGATACGCAGTATTTT
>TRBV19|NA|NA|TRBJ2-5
CASSIGREETQYF
TGTGCCAGTAGTATAGGGAGAGAAGAGACCCAGTACTTC